This is a list of T cell receptor beta chains from one sample in a study of T cell responses to AZD1222 COVID-19 vaccine. Measured with immunoSEQ multiplex PCR; TCRdb has only the in-frame clones, and not every one. In the table there are about 94,000 clones, roughly 88% of which are singletons. The sequences come from peripheral blood, collected on day 0 of AZD1222 vaccination. The receptors stem from an adult in good health. Each CDR3 is given with its conserved first and last residue. The order of the fields is V gene, clone size, J gene, D gene, CDR3 DNA, CDR3 protein. A D gene is named only where the DNA matches it firmly. Size tells how often a clone was seen (once, few, many) or the class of an expanded clone, and some rows leave it out.

V gene: TRBV19; clone size: few; J gene: TRBJ1-2; D gene: NA; CDR3 DNA: TGTGCCAGTAGTATGCTCACCTATGGCTACACCTTC; CDR3 protein: CASSMLTYGYTF
V gene: TRBV10-1; clone size: NA; J gene: TRBJ2-7; D gene: NA; CDR3 DNA: TGCGCCAGCGTGGAAAGAGGGAGCTACGAGCAGTACTTC; CDR3 protein: CASVERGSYEQYF
V gene: TRBV18; clone size: NA; J gene: TRBJ2-7; D gene: NA; CDR3 DNA: TGTGCCAGCTCACCAGGGCAGGGAAACGAGCAGTACTTC; CDR3 protein: CASSPGQGNEQYF
V gene: TRBV29-1; clone size: NA; J gene: TRBJ2-3; D gene: TRBD2; CDR3 DNA: TGCAGCGTTGAAGGTAGCGGGGGGGCAAATACGCAGTATTTT; CDR3 protein: CSVEGSGGANTQYF
V gene: TRBV3-1/TRBV3-2; clone size: few; J gene: TRBJ1-3; D gene: NA; CDR3 DNA: TGTGCCAGCAGCCAAGGGGCTCTGGGAAACACCATATATTTT; CDR3 protein: CASSQGALGNTIYF
V gene: TRBV3-1/TRBV3-2; clone size: NA; J gene: TRBJ2-3; D gene: NA; CDR3 DNA: TGTGCCAGCAGCCAAGAGAAAACTAGGTTCACAGATACGCAGTATTTT; CDR3 protein: CASSQEKTRFTDTQYF
V gene: TRBV4-3; clone size: NA; J gene: TRBJ2-1; D gene: NA; CDR3 DNA: TGCGCCAGCAGCCAAGACCCATCAGGGAGCTCCTACAATGAGCAGTTCTTC; CDR3 protein: CASSQDPSGSSYNEQFF
V gene: TRBV7-2; clone size: NA; J gene: TRBJ1-6; D gene: NA; CDR3 DNA: TGTGCCAGCAGCAGGATTCCAGGGTTACTTTCACCCCTCCACTTT; CDR3 protein: CASSRIPGLLSPLHF
V gene: TRBV19; clone size: NA; J gene: TRBJ2-1; D gene: TRBD1; CDR3 DNA: TGTGCCAGTAGTAGCCGGGACAGAGGCTACAATGAGCAGTTCTTC; CDR3 protein: CASSSRDRGYNEQFF
V gene: TRBV20-1; clone size: NA; J gene: TRBJ1-1; D gene: NA; CDR3 DNA: TGCAGTGCTAGACCGAACACTGAAGCTTTCTTT; CDR3 protein: CSARPNTEAFF
V gene: TRBV7-2; clone size: NA; J gene: TRBJ2-1; D gene: TRBD2; CDR3 DNA: TGTGCCAGCAGCCGGACTAGCGGGGGGGCGGAGAATGAGCAGTTCTTC; CDR3 protein: CASSRTSGGAENEQFF
V gene: TRBV6-4; clone size: NA; J gene: TRBJ2-7; D gene: TRBD1; CDR3 DNA: TGTGCCACCGGATGGGACAGGAGCTCCTACGAGCAGTACTTC; CDR3 protein: CATGWDRSSYEQYF
V gene: TRBV3-1/TRBV3-2; clone size: NA; J gene: TRBJ2-3; D gene: TRBD1; CDR3 DNA: TGTGCCAGCAGTCGGAGGACAGGGGGCTTTACAGATACGCAGTATTTT; CDR3 protein: CASSRRTGGFTDTQYF
V gene: TRBV28; clone size: NA; J gene: TRBJ1-1; D gene: TRBD1; CDR3 DNA: TGTGCCAGCAGCTCACTCGACAGGGCCGACGCTGAAGCTTTCTTT; CDR3 protein: CASSSLDRADAEAFF
V gene: TRBV10-3; clone size: once; J gene: TRBJ2-3; D gene: TRBD2; CDR3 DNA: TGTGCCATCAGTGACCAACATGGGACTAGCGGGGGGCGAGCGCAGTATTTT; CDR3 protein: CAISDQHGTSGGRAQYF
V gene: TRBV28; clone size: NA; J gene: TRBJ1-1; D gene: NA; CDR3 DNA: TGTGCCAGCAGTTTATACGGGGAGGGGGCTGAAGCTTTCTTT; CDR3 protein: CASSLYGEGAEAFF
V gene: TRBV6-6; clone size: NA; J gene: TRBJ2-2; D gene: TRBD2; CDR3 DNA: TGTGCCAGCAGTCATTCTAGCGGGGGGGCCGACACCGGGGAGCTGTTTTTT; CDR3 protein: CASSHSSGGADTGELFF
V gene: TRBV7-3; clone size: NA; J gene: TRBJ2-5; D gene: NA; CDR3 DNA: TGTGCCAGCAGCCCTCAGGGGAAGGGGGAGACCCAGTACTTC; CDR3 protein: CASSPQGKGETQYF
V gene: TRBV19; clone size: NA; J gene: TRBJ2-3; D gene: TRBD2; CDR3 DNA: TGTGCCAGTACGGGACTAGCGGGGGTAGATACGCAGTATTTT; CDR3 protein: CASTGLAGVDTQYF
V gene: TRBV6-6; clone size: NA; J gene: TRBJ1-6; D gene: NA; CDR3 DNA: TGTGCCAGCAGTTACTCCGAGGATAATTCACCCCTCCACTTT; CDR3 protein: CASSYSEDNSPLHF
V gene: TRBV5-1; clone size: NA; J gene: TRBJ2-6; D gene: NA; CDR3 DNA: TGCGCCAGCAGCTTTAGGGGCTCTGGGGCCAACGTCCTGACTTTC; CDR3 protein: CASSFRGSGANVLTF
V gene: TRBV2; clone size: NA; J gene: TRBJ1-5; D gene: TRBD1; CDR3 DNA: TGTGCCAGCAGTGGACAGGGACAAAATCAGCCCCAGCATTTT; CDR3 protein: CASSGQGQNQPQHF
V gene: TRBV7-6; clone size: NA; J gene: TRBJ2-3; D gene: TRBD2; CDR3 DNA: TGTGCCAGCAGCTTAATCAGCGGGGGGCTCCGCACAGATACGCAGTATTTT; CDR3 protein: CASSLISGGLRTDTQYF
V gene: TRBV6-2/TRBV6-3; clone size: NA; J gene: TRBJ1-1; D gene: TRBD1; CDR3 DNA: TGTGCCAGCAGTGTGGGGACAGGGGGCACTGAAGCTTTCTTT; CDR3 protein: CASSVGTGGTEAFF
V gene: TRBV7-2; clone size: once; J gene: TRBJ1-2; D gene: TRBD1; CDR3 DNA: TGTGCCAGCAGCTTAACGGGACAGGGGGCGCCTGGCTACACCTTC; CDR3 protein: CASSLTGQGAPGYTF
V gene: TRBV7-8; clone size: NA; J gene: TRBJ2-3; D gene: TRBD2; CDR3 DNA: TGTGCCAGCAGCTTAGCCGGGGGGGGAGATACGCAGTATTTT; CDR3 protein: CASSLAGGGDTQYF
V gene: TRBV6-5; clone size: NA; J gene: TRBJ2-1; D gene: NA; CDR3 DNA: TGTGCCAGCAGTCCCCGCCGTTTGGGCAATGAGCAGTTCTTC; CDR3 protein: CASSPRRLGNEQFF
V gene: TRBV19; clone size: once; J gene: TRBJ2-7; D gene: TRBD1; CDR3 DNA: TGTGCCAGTAGTAACCGACAGGGGAGGCCTGGTGAGCAGTACTTC; CDR3 protein: CASSNRQGRPGEQYF
V gene: TRBV13; clone size: NA; J gene: TRBJ2-7; D gene: TRBD2; CDR3 DNA: TGTGCCAGCAGCATAATTAGCGGGGGGGCCTACGAGCAGTACTTC; CDR3 protein: CASSIISGGAYEQYF
V gene: TRBV18; clone size: NA; J gene: TRBJ1-5; D gene: NA; CDR3 DNA: TGTGCCAGCTCACCTTCAGAGCAGCCCCAGCATTTT; CDR3 protein: CASSPSEQPQHF